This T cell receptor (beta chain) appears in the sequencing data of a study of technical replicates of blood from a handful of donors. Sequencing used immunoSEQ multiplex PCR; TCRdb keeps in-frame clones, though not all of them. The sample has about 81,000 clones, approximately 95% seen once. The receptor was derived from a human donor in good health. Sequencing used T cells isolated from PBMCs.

CDR3 residues: CASSPRGGEETQYF. The CDR3 nucleotides are TGTGCCAGCAGCCCAAGAGGGGGAGAAGAGACCCAGTACTTC. The chain has TRBV11-3 and TRBJ2-5; the D gene is possibly TRBD1 (6 bases). This CDR3 comprises 14 residues. Between the trimmed V and J ends, which lost 5 bases and 3 bases, there was a span of 13 bases. Germline V lookup: CDR1 SGHNT, CDR2 YENEEA.